This TCR beta chain comes out of a study of blood T cell repertoires in COVID-19. The wider study: Collection of acute and convalescent COVID-19 samples took place in the United States, Italy and Spain. The analysed material was cDNA or gDNA that came from T cells, B-cell-depleted T cells, or PBMCs.

Original handling: It was from reference gene primer amplification that nucleated cell counts were estimated. The data were produced by immunoSEQ multiplex PCR, yet TCRdb's version contains in-frame clones alone and is incomplete. Clonal size and the V and J genes are those of that table, whereas D and trimming came from the DNA. The repertoire holds about 250,000 clones, with around 86% as singletons. This receptor was identified in a woman in her thirties or forties who had recovered from COVID-19. The sequenced material came from peripheral blood.

Written as DNA, the CDR3 is TGTGCCAGCAGCCCATCGGCGGGAGCAATTTACAATGAGCAGTTCTTC. Translation gives CASSPSAGAIYNEQFF. The chain carries TRBV11-3 and TRBJ2-1, with 7 bases fitting TRBD2. The V gene end was trimmed by 5 bases and the J gene end by 4 bases; junction bases not matched to a gene: 11. The CDR3 length is 16 residues. CDR1 and CDR2 (germline): SGHNT, YENEEA. Supplemented by reference TRBV11-3 and TRBJ2-1, the full variable domain reads EAGVVQSPRYKIIEKKQPVAFWCNPISGHNTLYWYLQNLGQGPELLIRYENEEAVDDSQLPKDRFSAERLKGVDSTLKIQPAELGDSAVYLCASSPSAGAIYNEQFFGPGTRLTVL.